This T cell receptor (beta chain) is drawn from a study of human T cells and chemical hapten exposure. TCRdb re-analysed the RACE reads in MiXCR, keeping a single row per CDR3 protein. The profile covers some 190,000 distinct CDR3 sequences, with approximately 20% appearing a single time and about 6.7% taken by the ten largest. Indicated time point: patch test 1, 2 weeks after DPC sensitization. Treatment described: therapeutic diphenylcyclopropenone sensitization with weekly scalp DPC. The germline V gene encodes CDR1 SGHRS and CDR2 YFSETQ. V was shortened by 2 bases and J by 0 bases, with 10 bases between the two germline ends. There are 15 residues in the CDR3.

The sample consisted of whole blood, taken in connection with sensitization to the hapten diphenylcyclopropenone (DPC). V usage is TRBV5-1 and J usage is TRBJ2-3; TRBD2 is a possible D gene (5 bases). This clonotype was sampled from a woman aged 45-65 years with alopecia areata. Some clones in this sample may be carry-over from other donors' samples. The CDR3 bases are TGCGCCAGCAGCTTTGCGGGCATAAGCACAGATACGCAGTATTTT. Translated: CASSFAGISTDTQYF.